This T cell receptor beta chain was identified in a study of graft-versus-host responses after intestinal transplantation (dated by TCRdb to about 2021). Study-wide context: The transplants that recipients got were multivisceral, liver-intestinal, or isolated intestinal. All recipients received anti-thymocyte globulin induction followed by maintenance tacrolimus and steroids for around three years. Graft-versus-host and host-versus-graft alloreactive T cell clones were tracked in the graft, circulation and bone marrow after intestinal transplantation using bulk TCR-beta CDR3 sequencing. To identify alloreactive clones, pre-transplant mixed lymphocyte reaction products were sequenced and compared with unstimulated pre-transplant donor and recipient T cells. The cohort enrolled 20 to 25 intestinal transplant recipients, one of whom was a retransplant, and 3 patients without pretransplant specimens were excluded. Donor T cell macrochimerism was defined as a peak of at least 4% donor T cells among recipient peripheral blood mononuclear cells. Instead of going to the commercial service, samples from a few later patients were sequenced in-house on an Illumina MiSeq and processed with MiXCR. Broader findings and caveats from the paper: High GvH to HvG T cell clonal ratios were observed in the allografts of patients with donor T cell macrochimerism. Conclusions were limited by the relatively low number and heterogeneity of intestinal transplant patients. GvH clones were found in recipient bone marrow, and some of the GvH clones appeared earlier in ileal mucosa or blood, which is consistent with an intestinal mucosal origin. Early after transplant, declines in HvG clones were associated with peak levels of circulating GvH clones.

Points on this clone: The specificity of this receptor is unknown. Per-base qualities were not stored, and no clone one base away is much larger.

The sample's time point label, in plain terms: cells obtained before transplantation from donor or recipient. CD3+CD4+ and CD3+CD8+ populations were FACS-sorted from unstimulated pre-transplant donor and recipient cells taken from spleen or lymph nodes. Library preparation used the immunoSEQ multiplex PCR assay. For most patients, genomic DNA was isolated using the Qiagen DNeasy Blood and Tissue Kit and was shipped frozen to Adaptive Biotechnologies for TCR sequencing. High-throughput TCR-beta CDR3 sequencing of genomic DNA from most patients was performed by Adaptive Biotechnologies. For the original study's pipeline: Adaptive's ImmunoSEQ software supplied the TCR sequencing data for approximately 18 patients, while MiXCR and VDJtools were used to process a few other patients. To correct CD4 versus CD8 sorting errors, sequences present in both subsets at a frequency ratio below 5:1 were removed. CDR3 nucleotide sequences shared between donor and recipient were removed because their origin could not be assigned. Alloreactive clones required at least 2-fold expansion over unstimulated cells and minimum CFSE-low frequency of 0.002% (template counts) or 0.001% (read counts). Clones detected in sequenced pre-transplant spleen, lymph node, or MLR CFSE-low populations of the donor or recipient were defined as mappable. The cumulative frequency of alloreactive clones was calculated as a percentage of all sequences, weighted by copy number. TCRdb re-hosts the immuneACCESS table, in-frame sequences only. Its copies lack some clones; in the studies checked, an unresolved V gene accounts for under half of them, and the cause for the rest is not known. V, J and clone size reflect that table, while D and trimming were determined from the DNA. Across this sample there are tens of thousands of clones, with just under 95% seen only once. Clones ranked in the top ten supply around 0.49% of the sample.

The sequences come from unstimulated CD8+ T cells sorted from spleen or lymph node cells, collected before intestinal transplant. The sequence came from a human donor who received an intestinal transplant.

The DNA sequence is as follows: TGCGCCAGCAGCCAAGAATTTAGCGGGGGGGCCGACAATGAGCAGTTCTTC. It translates as CASSQEFSGGADNEQFF. In this chain, TRBV4-3 is recombined with TRBJ2-1, with 11 central nucleotides matching TRBD2. Here V drops 0 bases and J drops 5 bases, and the junction holds 6 bases not matched to any gene. CDR1 LGHNA and CDR2 YSLEER were looked up in the germline V gene. The CDR3 goes from the cysteine to the phenylalanine over 17 residues. The CDR3 DNA has 51 bases and is translated from base 1.